Reported below is one T cell receptor beta chain. This clone appeared a few times. It has no known antigen specificity. The input lacks base qualities; no much larger clone sits a single base away. TCRbeta CDR3 regions were amplified from genomic DNA by means of the immunoSEQ Assay, a bias-controlled multiplex PCR. As for how the authors treated the data: The number of nucleated cells in each sample was estimated by amplification of reference gene primers within the assay. To quantify the absolute abundance of each unique TCRbeta CDR3 rearrangement, sequence reads were collapsed and filtered. For each sample, productive Simpson clonality was calculated by taking the square root of Simpson's diversity index across productive rearrangements. TCRdb provides this immuneACCESS table in a form limited to in-frame rearrangements. Some clones are lacking; in checked studies, under half of them reflect an unresolved V gene, and why the rest are absent is not known. V, J and clone size are those of that table, while D and trimming were read from the DNA. Across this sample there are 200,000 to 250,000 clones, with approximately 80% seen only once. Of the sample, around 4% falls within the top ten clones.

This specimen belongs to a study of blood T cell repertoires in COVID-19 (dated by TCRdb to about 2020). Turning to the overall study: Samples from collaborators originated in the United States, Italy and Spain and spanned both the acute and convalescent phases of COVID-19. Samples came from the ongoing ImmuneRACE study (first 160 participants) plus 1,254 subjects from 6 global collaborators. The repertoires were released in a freely available public database meant as a resource for research on the immune response to SARS-CoV-2. Where HLA class I and class II types were available, the types were taken from metadata supplied by the sample provider, not from assay-based typing. A de-identified subject ID, COVID-19 status, age in years and sex were almost always included in the sample metadata. The material from the prospective study consisted of cDNA or gDNA derived from T cells, B-cell-depleted T cells, or PBMCs. Subjects who had been exposed to COVID-19, were actively infected with it, or had recovered from it provided the deeply sampled blood TCRbeta repertoires that made up the dataset.

Participants in the prospective study were enrolled through a virtual design, were aged about 18 to 100 years, and lived in roughly 25 United States geographic areas. In the prospective study, cohorts were assigned on the basis of participant-reported clinical history obtained from a screening survey and a study questionnaire. Mobile phlebotomists in the prospective study collected whole blood, serum and a nasopharyngeal or oropharyngeal swab from every participant. Prospective study participants could optionally give additional blood draws and questionnaires over an approximately 2-month period. Before DNA extraction, prospective study blood samples were shipped either frozen or at room temperature. What the authors observed across the whole study: How much clinical and demographic metadata was included differed by source and by participant, and the metadata was provided uncurated.

V is pruned by 4 bases and J by 7 bases, leaving 2 bases of the junction without a gene match. From the germline V gene, CDR1 is SGHTA and CDR2 is FQGTGA. The CDR3 covers 15 residues, taking in both the cysteine and the phenylalanine. Only the CDR3 portion is preserved as DNA: 45 bases, with reading frame beginning at the first base. The clonotype comes from a man in his thirties or forties with acute COVID-19. The sequenced sample was PBMCs or T cells enriched from blood (not recorded which). Recombination joined TRBV7-3 with TRBJ2-1, and 15 junctional nucleotides match TRBD2. The CDR3 protein sequence reads: CASSSGLAGGNEQFF. The bases are TGTGCCAGCAGCTCGGGACTAGCGGGGGGAAATGAGCAGTTCTTC. Full variable domain (CDR3 extended with the reference TRBV7-3 and TRBJ2-1 proteins): GAGVSQTPSNKVTEKGKYVELRCDPISGHTALYWYRQSLGQGPEFLIYFQGTGAADDSGLPNDRFFAVRPEGSVSTLKIQRTERGDSAVYLCASSSGLAGGNEQFFGPGTRLTVL.